This T cell receptor beta chain was found in a study of blood T cell repertoires in COVID-19. The overall study: Both acute and convalescent COVID-19 samples were obtained from the United States, Italy and Spain. T cells, B-cell-depleted T cells, or PBMCs provided the cDNA or gDNA that served as material.

Those enrolled in Seattle joined during active infection and were followed longitudinally afterward. Authors' analysis steps: Reference gene primer amplification gave nucleated cell count estimates. Generated by immunoSEQ multiplex PCR, the TCRdb table keeps only in-frame clones and is missing some. The DNA gave D and trimming, while V, J and clone size come from that table. Of 150,000 to 200,000 clones in the sample, approximately 95% were seen once. CDR1 is LGHDT and CDR2 is YNNKEL in the germline V gene (reference sequence). The CDR3 length is 15 residues. Trimming cost V 2 bases and J 8 bases, with 16 bases left between them.

This clonotype was obtained from a woman aged 55-75 years with COVID-19, enrolled during active disease. The chain has TRBV3-1 (or the pseudogene TRBV3-2) and TRBJ2-1, with D perhaps TRBD2 (7 bases). Sequenced sample: peripheral blood. The CDR3 DNA reads as TGTGCCAGCAGCCAAAGGGGGGGGCCGTTGGATGAGCAGTTCTTC. Protein product: CASSQRGGPLDEQFF.